What follows are 18 T cell receptor beta chains derived from one specimen sequenced in a study of HIV-infected patients and healthy controls. cDNA was made from 500 ng RNA using alpha and beta constant primers. Alpha and beta chain libraries were made separately by chain-specific third strand synthesis with multiplexing indices. TCRdb re-called the 5' RACE reads with MiXCR, one entry per CDR3 protein. Among about 9,600 distinct CDR3 sequences listed, around 7% were seen once. Whole blood was used without fractionation, so all unsorted peripheral T cells were included. The starting material was blood, obtained before antiretroviral therapy. The source of these receptors is an adult with HIV infection.

This clonotype was observed at least ten times. The chain employs TRBV18 and TRBJ2-3, with no clear D. The germline V gene encodes CDR1 KGHSH and CDR2 LQKENI. CDR3 length: 13 residues. Trimming cost V 5 bases and J 2 bases, with 8 bases left between them. The CDR3 sequence: CASSAENTDTQYF. CDR3 DNA: TGTGCCAGCTCAGCGGAAAACACAGATACGCAGTATTTT.

The V and J genes are TRBV7-3 and TRBJ1-1; D is unresolved. Deletions cut 0 bases from V and 4 bases from J, with 6 bases between. The length of the CDR3 is 13 residues. The germline V gene encodes CDR1 SGHTA and CDR2 FQGTGA. The CDR3 nucleotides are TGTGCCAGCAGCTTAACGGGCTCCACTGAAGCTTTCTTT. Amino acids: CASSLTGSTEAFF. Together with reference TRBV7-3 and TRBJ1-1, the CDR3 gives the full variable domain: GAGVSQTPSNKVTEKGKYVELRCDPISGHTALYWYRQSLGQGPEFLIYFQGTGAADDSGLPNDRFFAVRPEGSVSTLKIQRTERGDSAVYLCASSLTGSTEAFFGQGTRLTVV.

This clonotype was counted ten times or more. The V call is TRBV6-2 or TRBV6-3, the J call TRBJ1-1, with D perhaps matching TRBD1 (6 bases). This CDR3 spans 14 amino acids. The V end was cut by 6 bases, the J end by 5 bases, with 16 bases between. CDR1 MNHEY and CDR2 SVGEGT come from the germline V gene. CDR3 region: CASRDRGPGTEAFF. DNA of the CDR3: TGTGCCAGCAGAGACCGGGGGCCGGGGACTGAAGCTTTCTTT.

This clonotype was observed at least ten times. The chain carries TRBV12-3 or TRBV12-4 and TRBJ1-3, with D uncertain. The CDR3 length is 13 residues. Trimming cost V 7 bases and J 3 bases, with 10 bases left between them. CDR3 amino acids: CASNPSGGNTIYF. The CDR3 coding sequence is TGTGCCAGCAACCCCTCGGGTGGAAACACCATATATTTT.

V usage is TRBV12-1 and J usage is TRBJ2-1; the DNA was not compared with TRBD2, the D call given in the table. TRBV12-1 is a pseudogene segment. The CDR3 loop spans 16 amino acids. The CDR3 coding sequence is TGTGCCAGCAGCCCCGTCATTAGCGGGGGTTACAATGAGCAGTTCTTC. Protein sequence: CASSPVISGGYNEQFF.

This clonotype was seen repeatedly, ten times or more. The chain uses TRBV6-5 and TRBJ1-2; TRBD1 might be the D (5 bases). The CDR3 is 15 amino acids. Germline loops: CDR1 MNHEY, CDR2 SVGAGI. Trimming pared 6 bases from V and 1 base from J, leaving 15 bases between. The CDR3 nucleotides are TGTGCCAGCAGCCCCGGGACGGATGGTAACTATGGCTACACCTTC. Translating gives CASSPGTDGNYGYTF.

This clonotype has ten or more counts. This rearrangement joins TRBV7-8 to TRBJ1-2, with D possibly being TRBD1 (6 bases). Germline CDR1 reads SGHVS; CDR2 reads FQNEAQ. V lost 6 bases and J lost 0, with 17 bases in between. CDR3 length: 16 residues. The CDR3 nucleotides are TGTGCCAGCAGTCATACTCCGGGACATCCTAACTATGGCTACACCTTC. It is translated as CASSHTPGHPNYGYTF.

In this sample, this clonotype turned up many times. The CDR3 loop reads CASQPGQGEGYEQYF. CDR3 in DNA: TGCGCCAGCCAGCCCGGGCAGGGGGAAGGGTACGAGCAGTACTTC. This chain joins TRBV4-1 and TRBJ2-7; 7 bases match TRBD1. There are 15 residues in the CDR3. With V trimmed by 8 bases and J by 4 bases, 14 bases remained unmatched. Germline assignment: CDR1 MGHRA and CDR2 YSYEKL.

This clonotype was seen ten or more times. The chain employs TRBV29-1 and TRBJ2-2; the match to TRBD1 covers 8 bases. There are 13 residues in the CDR3. Germline CDR1 SQVTM, CDR2 ANQGSEA. V lost 8 bases to trimming and J lost 7 bases; unmatched junction nucleotides: 9. The DNA for the CDR3 is TGCAGCATCCAGGGGGCGAAGGACGGGGAGCTGTTTTTT. Translation: CSIQGAKDGELFF.

This clonotype occurred many times. This chain joins TRBV19 and TRBJ1-1; D remains unclear. This CDR3 is 15 amino acids long. Looked up from germline, CDR1 is LNHDA and CDR2 is SQIVND (reference sequence). V lost 2 bases to trimming and J lost 3 bases, with 13 bases between them. The CDR3 spells CASSINGGKDTEAFF. The CDR3 bases are TGTGCCAGTAGTATAAACGGAGGAAAGGACACTGAAGCTTTCTTT. The variable domain in full, completed from reference TRBV19 and TRBJ1-1, reads DGGITQSPKYLFRKEGQNVTLSCEQNLNHDAMYWYRQDPGQGLRLIYYSQIVNDFQKGDIAEGYSVSREKKESFPLTVTSAQKNPTAFYLCASSINGGKDTEAFFGQGTRLTVV.

This clonotype was detected many times. The junction differs from germline at one of its ends, possibly a read error. The chain combines TRBV7-9 with TRBJ1-1; D not resolved. Germline V gene lookup returns CDR1 SEHNR and CDR2 FQNEAQ (reference sequence). The CDR3 runs to 12 residues. The CDR3 is CASSLATPLLWF. CDR3 coding DNA: TGTGCCAGCAGCTTAGCTACGCCCTTATTATGGTTT.

This clonotype has ten or more counts. V gene TRBV5-4 combines with J gene TRBJ2-5; perhaps TRBD1 as D (5 bases). Trimming took 4 bases from V and 1 from J, leaving 11 bases between them. The germline CDR1 and CDR2 sequences are SGHNT and YYREEE (reference sequence). The CDR3 loop spans 14 amino acids. The CDR3 DNA sequence: TGTGCCAGCAGCCCGATGACAGCCCAAGAGACCCAGTACTTC. Protein: CASSPMTAQETQYF.

This clonotype has a count of ten or more. V and J are TRBV7-8 and TRBJ2-1; 9 bases match TRBD2. The ends lost 6 bases at V and 5 bases at J; junction bases unmatched: 5. Germline V lookup: CDR1 SGHVS, CDR2 FQNEAQ. The CDR3 sequence is 14 residues long. The CDR3: CASSFSGGNNEQFF. Written as DNA, the CDR3 is TGTGCCAGCAGTTTTAGCGGGGGAAACAATGAGCAGTTCTTC.

By sample share, this clonotype is medium-sized. This chain links TRBV2 with TRBJ2-5; no clear D gene. V was trimmed by 4 bases and J by 4 bases, leaving 4 bases between them. The CDR3 is 11 amino acids. CDR1 and CDR2 (germline): SNHLY, FYNNEI. The CDR3 coding sequence is TGTGCCAGCAGTGTGAGAGAGACCCAGTACTTC. It yields the protein CASSVRETQYF.

This clonotype was recorded many times. The rearrangement links TRBV6-4 to TRBJ2-3; no clear D gene. Germline assignment: CDR1 MRHNA and CDR2 SNTAGT. The CDR3 extends over 15 amino acids. Trimming removed 5 bases from V and 0 bases from J, with 12 bases in between. The CDR3 bases are TGTGCCAGCAGTCCCCAGATCTATAGCACAGATACGCAGTATTTT. Protein: CASSPQIYSTDTQYF.

This clonotype was detected many times. The chain combines TRBV2 with TRBJ2-1, with unresolved D. Germline V lookup: CDR1 SNHLY, CDR2 FYNNEI. V lost 11 bases and J lost 5, with 10 bases in between. This CDR3 contains 11 residues. CDR3 residues: CAWLTNNEQFF. CDR3 nucleotides: TGTGCCTGGCTCACGAACAATGAGCAGTTCTTC.

The J gene is TRBJ1-2, the V gene TRBV7-2, with 9 bases identical to TRBD1. Germline V gene lookup returns CDR1 SGHTA and CDR2 FQGNSA. There are 17 residues in the CDR3. With 3 bases clipped from V and 0 bases from J, the junction kept 8 bases outside the gene matches. CDR3 sequence (DNA): TGTGCCAGCAGCTTTACAGGGGGCGCCGGCGCTAACTATGGCTACACCTTC. Amino acids: CASSFTGGAGANYGYTF.

This clonotype was counted many times. The gene calls are TRBV5-6 and TRBJ1-4, with D uncertain. Trimming stripped 4 bases from V and 10 bases from J, with 14 bases between. Germline values: CDR1 SGHDT, CDR2 YYEEEE. The CDR3 has 13 amino acids. CDR3 loop: CASSGPALGKLFF. CDR3 DNA sequence: TGTGCCAGCAGCGGACCGGCACTAGGAAAACTGTTTTTT.